This entry features one T cell receptor (beta chain) sequence. These data originate in a study of blood T cell repertoires in COVID-19. Study overall: The United States, Italy and Spain were the sources of the acute and convalescent COVID-19 samples. T cells, B-cell-depleted T cells, or PBMCs provided the cDNA or gDNA that served as material.

Trimming stripped 6 bases from V and 6 bases from J, with 9 bases between. CDR1 and CDR2 from the germline V gene are LNHDA and SQIVND (reference sequence). This CDR3 has 12 amino acids. Sequenced by immunoSEQ multiplex PCR; TCRdb stores in-frame clones only, minus some. Here the sample spans about 180,000 clones, 70% to 90% being singletons. The chain combines TRBV19 with TRBJ2-1; maybe TRBD1 (6 bases). The sequenced sample was peripheral blood. This sequence was found in a man younger than 35 who had recovered from COVID-19. CDR3 in amino acids: CASSSRGNEQFF. The CDR3 DNA follows: TGTGCCAGTAGCTCCAGGGGCAATGAGCAGTTCTTC.